Following are 14 T cell receptor beta chains from one sample sequenced in a study of blood T cells in healthy people across ages. For the second PCR, which ran for roughly 7 to 11 cycles, a sample-barcoded 5' primer and a J-beta primer mix were used. TCRdb independently ran MiXCR on the 5' RACE reads; one entry per CDR3 protein. The sample includes approximately 1.5 million distinct CDR3 sequences, around 35% of them seen just once. Sequenced: blood. The receptors here all came from a woman in her twenties or thirties in good health.

V gene TRBV7-8 combines with J gene TRBJ2-5, with a tentative D call TRBD1 (6 bases). Looked up from germline, CDR1 is SGHVS and CDR2 is FQNEAQ. Trimming took off 6 bases at V and 3 bases at J, with 26 bases between the two ends. CDR3 length: 18 amino acids. CDR3 DNA: TGTGCCAGCAGTTCAAGACAGGAGACCCCGACGGTAGAAGAGACCCAGTACTTC. It codes for CASSSRQETPTVEETQYF.

V is TRBV20-1 and J is TRBJ1-2; D is unclear. This CDR3 is 13 amino acids long. V lost 6 bases, J lost 3 bases, and 14 bases lay in between. CDR1 is DFQATT, CDR2 SNEGSKA, per germline (reference sequence). CDR3 loop: CSAIPLEDYGYTF. CDR3 nucleotide sequence: TGCAGTGCAATACCCCTCGAGGACTATGGCTACACCTTC.

Points on this clonotype: Mismatch with germline at one junction end may stem from a read error. The rearrangement links TRBV20-1 to TRBJ2-7; D is possibly TRBD1 (7 bases). The CDR3 contains 16 residues. Germline V gene sequence: CDR1 DFQATT, CDR2 SNEGSKA (reference sequence). CDR3 protein: CSAIYLGGTESYEEYF. CDR3 coding DNA: TGCAGTGCTATATACTTGGGCGGGACAGAGTCCTACGAGGAGTACTTC.

The V call is TRBV29-1, the J call TRBJ2-1, with TRBD1 identical over 7 bases. With 4 bases clipped from V and 2 bases from J, the junction kept 11 bases outside the gene matches. Germline-derived CDR1 and CDR2 are SQVTM and ANQGSEA. This CDR3 is 16 amino acids long. DNA of the CDR3: TGCAGCGTTGTCGATTCGGGGACAGAAACCTACAATGAGCAGTTCTTC. It translates to CSVVDSGTETYNEQFF.

The chain carries TRBV4-1 and TRBJ1-4; tentatively, D is TRBD1 (5 bases). The CDR3 is 16 residues long. In germline, CDR1 is MGHRA, CDR2 YSYEKL. Trimming cost V 0 bases and J 10 bases, with 18 bases left between them. In DNA form, the CDR3 reads TGCGCCAGCAGCCAAGACTCGGCGCCAGATCAGGGAAAACTGTTTTTT. It translates to CASSQDSAPDQGKLFF.

This CDR3 reads CASSFRGGNSDTQYF. The CDR3 bases are TGTGCCAGCAGCTTTCGTGGGGGGAACTCAGATACGCAGTATTTT. V is TRBV11-2 and J is TRBJ2-3; maybe TRBD2 (6 bases). Germline CDR1 is SGHAT and CDR2 is FQNNGV. The ends were cut back, 3 bases at V and 4 bases at J, with 14 bases in the middle. This CDR3 comprises 15 residues.

In its sample, this clonotype was seen a few times. V gene TRBV6-2 or TRBV6-3 combines with J gene TRBJ2-7; D might be TRBD1 (5 bases). Germline CDR1 reads MNHEY; CDR2 reads SVGEGT. V was clipped by 6 bases and J by 2 bases, with 17 bases between them. The CDR3 loop spans 15 amino acids. CDR3 DNA: TGTGCCAGCAGCCACCCCCAGGGTTCCACCTACGAGCAGTACTTC. This encodes CASSHPQGSTYEQYF.

The chain recombines TRBV6-2 or TRBV6-3 with TRBJ2-7, with D possibly matching TRBD1 (5 bases). The CDR3 runs to 15 residues. Germline CDR1 reads MNHEY; CDR2 reads SVGEGT. Between the trimmed V and J ends, which lost 8 bases and 0 bases, there was a span of 17 bases. The CDR3 DNA sequence: TGTGCCAGCGGACCACAAGGGGCCCTCTCCTACGAGCAGTACTTC. Translation: CASGPQGALSYEQYF.

This sequence joins TRBV11-2 and TRBJ1-5; D gene uncertain. Germline-derived CDR1 and CDR2 are SGHAT and FQNNGV. CDR3 length: 15 residues. V was pared by 1 base and J by 0 bases, with 7 bases between. Written as DNA, the CDR3 is TGTGCCAGCAGCTTAGGGGTTAATAGCAATCAGCCCCAGCATTTT. Amino acid sequence: CASSLGVNSNQPQHF.

This clonotype was found a few times. The chain links TRBV3-1 to TRBJ2-6, with TRBD1 as a possible D gene (7 bases). The ends were cut back, 6 bases at V and 2 bases at J, with 20 bases in the middle. The CDR3 spans 18 residues. Germline lookup yields CDR1 LGHDT and CDR2 YNNKEL (reference sequence). The CDR3 DNA reads as TGTGCCAGCAGGCCCACCGTCGGCGGGACAGCTGGGGCCAACGTCCTGACTTTC. The encoded protein is CASRPTVGGTAGANVLTF.

V usage is TRBV12-3 or TRBV12-4 and J usage is TRBJ2-3, with D maybe TRBD2 (6 bases). Trimming pared 2 bases from V and 3 bases from J, leaving 18 bases between. This CDR3 comprises 17 residues. DNA of the CDR3: TGTGCCAGCAGTTTACTGGGACTCCCTGAGGGTACAGATACGCAGTATTTT. It specifies CASSLLGLPEGTDTQYF.

This clonotype came up a few times. This chain joins TRBV20-1 and TRBJ2-7; 8 positions agree with TRBD1. Germline V gene sequence: CDR1 DFQATT, CDR2 SNEGSKA (reference sequence). The CDR3 runs to 12 residues. The ends lost 5 bases at V and 3 bases at J; junction bases unmatched: 3. The CDR3 loop reads CSASGTGYEQYF. CDR3 sequence (DNA): TGCAGTGCTTCCGGGACAGGCTACGAGCAGTACTTC.

The J gene is TRBJ2-1, the V gene TRBV20-1; no definite D call. Looked up from germline, CDR1 is DFQATT and CDR2 is SNEGSKA (reference sequence). With 6 bases removed from V and 8 bases from J, the gap between germline ends came to 17 bases. This CDR3 has 13 residues. CDR3 amino acids: CSALRVVGDEQFF. CDR3 coding DNA: TGCAGTGCCCTTCGGGTGGTTGGGGATGAGCAGTTCTTC.

This clonotype was seen a few times. The germline gene is not matched at one end of the junction; a read error may be the cause. The V call is TRBV4-1, the J call TRBJ1-4, with D perhaps matching TRBD1 (5 bases). The CDR3 is 15 residues long. Germline CDR1 and CDR2: MGHRA and YSYEKL. CDR3 residues: CASSQGTRGPLIVFF. CDR3 nucleotides: TGCGCCAGTAGCCAAGGGACGCGAGGACCCCTGATAGTGTTTTTT.